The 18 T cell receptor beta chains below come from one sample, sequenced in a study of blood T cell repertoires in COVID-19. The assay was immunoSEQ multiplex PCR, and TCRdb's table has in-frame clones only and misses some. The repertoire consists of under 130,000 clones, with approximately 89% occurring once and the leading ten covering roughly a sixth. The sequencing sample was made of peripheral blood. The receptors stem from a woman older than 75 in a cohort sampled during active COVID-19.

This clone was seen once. CDR3 region: CASSPQGDYGYTF. The CDR3 DNA sequence: TGCGCCAGCAGCCCACAGGGGGACTATGGCTACACCTTC. The J gene is TRBJ1-2, the V gene TRBV5-1, with 8 nucleotides matching TRBD1. This CDR3 is 13 amino acids long. The germline CDR1 and CDR2 sequences are SGHRS and YFSETQ. V lost 4 bases to trimming and J lost 3 bases; unmatched junction nucleotides: 2.

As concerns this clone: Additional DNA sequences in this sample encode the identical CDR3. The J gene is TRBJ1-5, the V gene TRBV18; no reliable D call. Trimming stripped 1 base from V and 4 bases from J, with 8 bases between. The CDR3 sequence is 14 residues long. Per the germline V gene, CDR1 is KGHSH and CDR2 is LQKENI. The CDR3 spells CASSPRQANQPQHF. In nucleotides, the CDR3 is TGTGCCAGCTCACCACGGCAGGCGAATCAGCCCCAGCATTTT.

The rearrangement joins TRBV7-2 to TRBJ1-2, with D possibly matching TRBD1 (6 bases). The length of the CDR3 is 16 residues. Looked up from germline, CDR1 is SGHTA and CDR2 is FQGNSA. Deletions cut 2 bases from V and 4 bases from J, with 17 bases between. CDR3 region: CASSLNGAGGRYGYTF. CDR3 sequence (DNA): TGTGCCAGCAGCTTAAACGGTGCGGGGGGGCGCTATGGCTACACCTTC.

DNA for the CDR3: TGCGCCAGCAGCTTGTTTGCCATCGCGGGGGGCCGGAGTGGGACCCAGTACTTC. Translated: CASSLFAIAGGRSGTQYF. The rearrangement links TRBV5-1 to TRBJ2-5, with 8 nucleotides matching TRBD2. The CDR3 totals 18 residues. Per the germline V gene, CDR1 is SGHRS and CDR2 is YFSETQ. Trimming cost V 1 base and J 7 bases; bases outside gene matches: 18.

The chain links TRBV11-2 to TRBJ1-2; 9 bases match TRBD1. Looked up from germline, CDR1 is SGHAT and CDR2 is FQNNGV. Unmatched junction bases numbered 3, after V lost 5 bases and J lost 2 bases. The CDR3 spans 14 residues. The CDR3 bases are TGTGCCAGCAGCACCGGACAGGGGAACTATGGCTACACCTTC. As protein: CASSTGQGNYGYTF.

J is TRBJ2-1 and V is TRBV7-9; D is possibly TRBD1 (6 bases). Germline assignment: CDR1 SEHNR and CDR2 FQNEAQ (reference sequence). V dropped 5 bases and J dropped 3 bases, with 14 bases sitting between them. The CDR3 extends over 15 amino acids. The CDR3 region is CASSPGQLLYNEQFF. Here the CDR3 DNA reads TGTGCCAGCAGCCCTGGACAGCTCCTCTACAATGAGCAGTTCTTC.

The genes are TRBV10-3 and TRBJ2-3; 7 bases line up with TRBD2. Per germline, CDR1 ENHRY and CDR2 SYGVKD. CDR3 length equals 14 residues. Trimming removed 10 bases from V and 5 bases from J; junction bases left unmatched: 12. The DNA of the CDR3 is TGTGCCACCTCTCCCGGCGGGGGAGAAGATACGCAGTATTTT. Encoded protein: CATSPGGGEDTQYF.

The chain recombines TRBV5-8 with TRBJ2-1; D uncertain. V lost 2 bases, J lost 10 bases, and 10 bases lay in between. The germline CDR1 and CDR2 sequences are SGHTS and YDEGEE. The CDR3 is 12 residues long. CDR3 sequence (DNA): TGTGCCAGCAGCTTTGCTAGGCGGGAGCAGTTCTTC. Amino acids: CASSFARREQFF.

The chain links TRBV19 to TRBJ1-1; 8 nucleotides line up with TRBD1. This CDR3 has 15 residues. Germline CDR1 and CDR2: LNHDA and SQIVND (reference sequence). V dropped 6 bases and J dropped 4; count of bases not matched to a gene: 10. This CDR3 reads CASRTDRGFGTEAFF. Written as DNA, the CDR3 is TGTGCCAGTAGAACAGACAGGGGTTTTGGCACTGAAGCTTTCTTT.

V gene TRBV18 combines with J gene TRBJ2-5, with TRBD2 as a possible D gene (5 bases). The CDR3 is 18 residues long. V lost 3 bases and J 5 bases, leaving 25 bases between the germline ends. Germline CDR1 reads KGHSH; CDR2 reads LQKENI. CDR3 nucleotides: TGTGCCAGCTCACCTCTTACCGTGACGAGCGGCACCTGGGAGACCCAGTACTTC. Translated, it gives CASSPLTVTSGTWETQYF.

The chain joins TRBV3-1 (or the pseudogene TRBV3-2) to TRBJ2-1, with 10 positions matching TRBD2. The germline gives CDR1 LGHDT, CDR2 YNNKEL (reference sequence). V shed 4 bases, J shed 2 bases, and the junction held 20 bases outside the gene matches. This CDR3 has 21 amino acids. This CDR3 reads CASSPNVGGASGSWPYNEQFF. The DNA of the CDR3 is TGTGCCAGCAGCCCTAACGTCGGGGGAGCTAGCGGGAGTTGGCCCTACAATGAGCAGTTCTTC.

The CDR3 nucleotides read TGCGCCACCTCTGGACAGGACTCCTACAATGAGCAGTTCTTC. Its translation is CATSGQDSYNEQFF. This rearrangement joins TRBV10-2 to TRBJ2-1, with 7 bases aligning to TRBD1. Looked up from germline, CDR1 is WSHSY and CDR2 is SAAADI. The CDR3 loop spans 14 amino acids. V was clipped by 10 bases and J by 0 bases; unmatched bases: 6.

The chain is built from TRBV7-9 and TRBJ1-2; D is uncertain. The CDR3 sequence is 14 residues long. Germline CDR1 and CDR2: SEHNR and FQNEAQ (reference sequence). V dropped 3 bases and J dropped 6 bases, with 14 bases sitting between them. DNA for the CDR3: TGTGCCAGCAGCTTTGTAGCTTCGACGGATGGCTACACCTTC. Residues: CASSFVASTDGYTF. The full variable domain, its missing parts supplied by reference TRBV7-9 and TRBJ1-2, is DTGVSQNPRHKITKRGQNVTFRCDPISEHNRLYWYRQTLGQGPEFLTYFQNEAQLEKSRLLSDRFSAERPKGSFSTLEIQRTEQGDSAMYLCASSFVASTDGYTFGSGTRLTVV.

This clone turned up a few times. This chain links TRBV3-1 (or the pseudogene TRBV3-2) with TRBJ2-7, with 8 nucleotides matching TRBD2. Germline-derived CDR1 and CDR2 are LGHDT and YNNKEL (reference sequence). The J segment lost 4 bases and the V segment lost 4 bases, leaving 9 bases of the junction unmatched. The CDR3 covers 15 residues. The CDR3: CASSPDSGSLYEQYF. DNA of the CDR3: TGTGCCAGCAGCCCAGACAGCGGGAGCCTATACGAGCAGTACTTC.

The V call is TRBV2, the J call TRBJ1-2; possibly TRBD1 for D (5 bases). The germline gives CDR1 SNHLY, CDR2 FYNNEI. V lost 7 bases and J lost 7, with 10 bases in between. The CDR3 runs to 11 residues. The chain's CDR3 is CASNQGGGYTF. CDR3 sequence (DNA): TGTGCCAGCAACCAGGGCGGTGGCTACACCTTC.

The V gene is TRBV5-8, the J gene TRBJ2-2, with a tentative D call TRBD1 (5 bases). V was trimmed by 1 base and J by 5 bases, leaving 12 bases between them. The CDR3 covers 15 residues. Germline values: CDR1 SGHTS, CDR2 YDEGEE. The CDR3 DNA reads TGTGCCAGCAGCTTGAGTGGGGCAGGAACCGGGGAGCTGTTTTTT. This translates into CASSLSGAGTGELFF.

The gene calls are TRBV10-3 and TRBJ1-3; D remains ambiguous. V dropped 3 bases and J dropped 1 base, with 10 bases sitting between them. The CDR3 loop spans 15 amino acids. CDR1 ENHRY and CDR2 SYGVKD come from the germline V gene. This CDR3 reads CAISDGLLSGNTIYF. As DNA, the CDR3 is TGTGCCATCAGTGATGGGCTTCTTTCTGGAAACACCATATATTTT.

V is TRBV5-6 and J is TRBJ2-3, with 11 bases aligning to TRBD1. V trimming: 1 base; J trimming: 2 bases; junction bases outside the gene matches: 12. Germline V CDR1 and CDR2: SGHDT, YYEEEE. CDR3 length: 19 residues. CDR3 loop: CASSLPGQGGKGLTDTQYF. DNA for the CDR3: TGTGCCAGCAGCTTGCCGGGACAGGGGGGCAAAGGACTCACAGATACGCAGTATTTT. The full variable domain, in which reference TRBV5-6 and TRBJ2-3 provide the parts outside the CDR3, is DAGVTQSPTHLIKTRGQQVTLRCSPKSGHDTVSWYQQALGQGPQFIFQYYEEEERQRGNFPDRFSGHQFPNYSSELNVNALLLGDSALYLCASSLPGQGGKGLTDTQYFGPGTRLTVL.